These 20 T cell receptor beta chains share one sample of origin, sequenced in a study of OX40 agonist ivuxolimab in advanced cancers. Using immunoSEQ multiplex PCR, the repertoire was profiled, and TCRdb retains in-frame clones only, with some absent. The sample carries approximately 20,000 clones, more than 70% recorded once. The starting material was CD4+ or CD8+ T cells sorted from blood, obtained in a trial of the OX40 agonist ivuxolimab. These receptors were taken from an adult with an advanced solid tumor such as melanoma, head and neck, liver or kidney cancer.

The sample holds a few counts of this clone. The chain combines TRBV6-1 with TRBJ1-1; no firm D call. Germline V gives CDR1 MNHNS, CDR2 SASEGT. There are 12 residues in the CDR3. Trimming stripped 5 bases from V and 4 bases from J, with 8 bases between. CDR3 nucleotides: TGTGCCAGCAGTTCCCCGGGCACTGAAGCTTTCTTT. The encoded protein is CASSSPGTEAFF.

V gene TRBV5-1 combines with J gene TRBJ2-7, with D unclear. The length of the CDR3 is 11 residues. V dropped 7 bases and J dropped 6 bases, with 11 bases sitting between them. CDR1 and CDR2 from the germline V gene are SGHRS and YFSETQ. CDR3 protein: CASGPSGEQYF. DNA of the CDR3: TGCGCCAGCGGTCCATCTGGCGAGCAGTACTTC. The variable domain in full, completed from reference TRBV5-1 and TRBJ2-7, reads KAGVTQTPRYLIKTRGQQVTLSCSPISGHRSVSWYQQTPGQGLQFLFEYFSETQRNKGNFPGRFSGRQFSNSRSEMNVSTLELGDSALYLCASGPSGEQYFGPGTRLTVT.

The DNA for the CDR3 is TGTGCCAGCAGCCAAGACAGGGGAAACATTCAGTACTTC. It translates to CASSQDRGNIQYF. The V gene is TRBV5-4, the J gene TRBJ2-4, with TRBD1 matching 8 bases. V lost 4 bases and J lost 6; bases outside the gene matches: 3. Germline CDR1 reads SGHNT; CDR2 reads YYREEE (reference sequence). The CDR3 length is 13 residues.

The chain links TRBV5-1 to TRBJ1-1, with TRBD1 identical over 10 bases. Trimming cost V 4 bases and J 4 bases; bases outside gene matches: 4. The CDR3 loop spans 14 amino acids. Germline V gives CDR1 SGHRS, CDR2 YFSETQ. CDR3 bases: TGCGCCAGCAGCGGGGGACAGGGGAGCACTGAAGCTTTCTTT. Translated: CASSGGQGSTEAFF. The full variable domain, its missing parts supplied by reference TRBV5-1 and TRBJ1-1, is KAGVTQTPRYLIKTRGQQVTLSCSPISGHRSVSWYQQTPGQGLQFLFEYFSETQRNKGNFPGRFSGRQFSNSRSEMNVSTLELGDSALYLCASSGGQGSTEAFFGQGTRLTVV.

This chain's CDR3 is CASSLGAGGNEQFF. CDR3 bases: TGTGCCAGCAGTTTAGGGGCAGGGGGCAATGAGCAGTTCTTC. The chain couples TRBV27 to TRBJ2-1; 7 bases map to TRBD1. The V gene's germline CDR1 is MNHEY and CDR2 SMNVEV (reference sequence). V lost 2 bases and J lost 6; bases outside the gene matches: 4. This CDR3 comprises 14 residues.

The J gene is TRBJ2-3, the V gene TRBV5-1; D is possibly TRBD1 or TRBD2 (6 bases each). This CDR3 comprises 17 residues. Germline lookup yields CDR1 SGHRS and CDR2 YFSETQ. Trimming cost V 0 bases and J 2 bases, with 16 bases left between them. CDR3 protein: CASSLGIGGLNTDTQYF. CDR3 DNA sequence: TGCGCCAGCAGCTTGGGTATCGGGGGCCTAAACACAGATACGCAGTATTTT.

The chain joins TRBV6-6 to TRBJ2-5; a possible D gene is TRBD1 (6 bases). Trimming took off 5 bases at V and 4 bases at J, with 17 bases between the two ends. The CDR3 loop spans 15 amino acids. The V gene's germline CDR1 is MNHNY and CDR2 SVGAGI (reference sequence). The CDR3 protein is CASSALRGLGETQYF. The DNA for the CDR3 is TGTGCCAGCAGTGCCCTGAGGGGGTTAGGAGAGACCCAGTACTTC.

This chain uses TRBV13 with TRBJ1-3, with D unclear. The CDR3 length is 16 residues. Germline-derived CDR1 and CDR2 are PRHDT and FYEKMQ (reference sequence). V lost 4 bases and J lost 3, with 16 bases in between. This CDR3 reads CASSSSRRDLGNTIYF. The CDR3 bases are TGTGCCAGCAGCTCCTCAAGGAGAGACCTTGGAAACACCATATATTTT.

This clone appeared a few times. J is TRBJ2-3 and V is TRBV4-1; 7 positions agree with TRBD2. Germline loops: CDR1 MGHRA, CDR2 YSYEKL. Trimming took 4 bases from V and 2 from J; bases not matched to a gene: 12. CDR3 length: 17 residues. In nucleotides, the CDR3 is TGCGCCAGCAGCCGGTCTACTAGCGACCTGTACACAGATACGCAGTATTTT. Translating gives CASSRSTSDLYTDTQYF.

The DNA for the CDR3 is TGTGCCAGTAGTGGGGTCGAAGGCTTGAGCTTTGAGCAGTACTTC. Its protein product is CASSGVEGLSFEQYF. The chain uses TRBV19 and TRBJ2-7; no firm D call. The V and J ends lost 5 bases and 7 bases respectively, with 21 bases between them. This CDR3 is built from 15 residues. Germline V CDR1 and CDR2: LNHDA, SQIVND (reference sequence).

V usage is TRBV10-1 and J usage is TRBJ2-1; a possible D gene is TRBD1 (6 bases). Trimming removed 5 bases at V and 4 bases at J, with 9 bases between. Germline V gene data show CDR1 as WNHNN and CDR2 as SYGVQD (reference sequence). The CDR3 consists of 13 residues. This CDR3 is CASSSGEYNEQFF. As DNA, the CDR3 is TGCGCCAGCAGTTCAGGGGAATACAATGAGCAGTTCTTC.

V and J are TRBV6-1 and TRBJ2-7, with D unresolved. Germline CDR1 is MNHNS and CDR2 is SASEGT. The V and J ends lost 6 bases and 5 bases respectively, with 11 bases between them. The CDR3 runs 12 residues. DNA of the CDR3: TGTGCCAGCAGCCCTTATTTGGACGAGCAGTACTTC. Its translation is CASSPYLDEQYF.

The gene calls are TRBV7-6 and TRBJ1-1; 7 bases line up with TRBD1. The CDR3 is 13 amino acids. From germline, CDR1 is SGHVS and CDR2 FNYEAQ. J lost 11 bases, V lost 3 bases, and 9 bases had no gene match. CDR3 protein: CASSFGEAGGAFF. The DNA for the CDR3 is TGTGCCAGCAGCTTCGGTGAGGCAGGGGGGGCTTTCTTT.

As to this clone: It is unclear where the CDR3 begins or ends on the DNA, so no DNA is shown, and the CDR3 is as TCRdb lists it. This chain uses TRBV7-6 with TRBJ1-1. Germline lookup yields CDR1 SGHVS and CDR2 FNYEAQ. The CDR3 is 13 amino acids in total, end residues counted. CDR3 sequence reads: CASSSGGNTEAFF.

As DNA, the CDR3 is TGTGCCAGCAGTCCAACGGGACAGATTGAAGCTTTCTTT. Protein: CASSPTGQIEAFF. The V and J genes are TRBV27 and TRBJ1-1, with TRBD1 matching over 7 bases. This CDR3 spans 13 amino acids. The germline V gene encodes CDR1 MNHEY and CDR2 SMNVEV (reference sequence). Trimming at V came to 5 bases and at J to 7 bases, leaving 7 bases not matched to a gene.

This chain links TRBV30 with TRBJ1-3; D call uncertain. V dropped 3 bases and J dropped 7 bases, with 16 bases sitting between them. Germline V gene lookup returns CDR1 GTSNPN and CDR2 SVGIG (reference sequence). CDR3 length: 14 residues. CDR3 region: CAWRDPRGGNTIYF. For the CDR3, the DNA is TGTGCCTGGAGGGATCCCCGGGGAGGCAACACCATATATTTT.

V is TRBV6-1 and J is TRBJ2-3, with 7 bases identical to TRBD2. In germline, CDR1 is MNHNS, CDR2 SASEGT. The CDR3 length is 18 residues. J lost 5 bases, V lost 4 bases, and 18 bases had no gene match. The CDR3 DNA is TGTGCCAGCAGTGTTCCGCTCCCCGGGGGGTTTCAGGAAGATACGCAGTATTTT. Residues: CASSVPLPGGFQEDTQYF.

The chain employs TRBV5-8 and TRBJ1-2, with 7 bases lining up with TRBD1. J gave up 8 bases and V 4 bases, and 11 bases lay outside the gene matches. This CDR3 spans 14 amino acids. The germline V gene encodes CDR1 SGHTS and CDR2 YDEGEE. CDR3: CASSPRGGGWGYTF. CDR3 bases: TGTGCCAGCAGCCCGCGAGGGGGCGGTTGGGGCTACACCTTC.

The J gene is TRBJ1-5, the V gene TRBV2; D might be TRBD1 (5 bases). The CDR3 length is 15 residues. CDR1 SNHLY and CDR2 FYNNEI come from the germline V gene. The V and J ends lost 6 bases and 2 bases respectively, with 14 bases between them. CDR3 in amino acids: CASSRGGWGNQPQHF. The DNA of the CDR3 is TGTGCCAGCAGCCGCGGGGGTTGGGGCAATCAGCCCCAGCATTTT.

The rearrangement links TRBV4-1 to TRBJ1-2; a weak D match, TRBD1 (6 bases). With 0 bases removed from V and 4 bases from J, the gap between germline ends came to 12 bases. From germline, CDR1 is MGHRA and CDR2 YSYEKL. This CDR3 spans 15 amino acids. CDR3 loop: CASSQEQGSTYGYTF. For the CDR3, the DNA is TGCGCCAGCAGCCAAGAACAGGGTTCCACCTATGGCTACACCTTC.